This T cell receptor beta chain was documented in a study of cytomegalovirus exposure and HLA in healthy donors. This clone was seen a single time. The study ran its PCR with 60 Vbeta and 13 Jbeta primers. Profiling relied on immunoSEQ multiplex PCR, and the TCRdb table lists in-frame clones only, not all of them. The sample comprises about 140,000 clones, over 75% of which are singletons, and around 0.5% rests with the top ten. The TCR originated in a middle-aged woman in good health and CMV-seronegative. Sequenced: PBMCs.

The CDR3 is CAISEPNRDRGYGYTF. CDR3 bases: TGTGCCATCAGTGAGCCGAACAGGGACAGGGGGTATGGCTACACCTTC. The chain recombines TRBV10-3 with TRBJ1-2, with TRBD1 identical over 11 bases. This CDR3 comprises 16 residues. In germline, CDR1 is ENHRY, CDR2 SYGVKD. J lost 5 bases, V lost 2 bases, and 7 bases had no gene match.